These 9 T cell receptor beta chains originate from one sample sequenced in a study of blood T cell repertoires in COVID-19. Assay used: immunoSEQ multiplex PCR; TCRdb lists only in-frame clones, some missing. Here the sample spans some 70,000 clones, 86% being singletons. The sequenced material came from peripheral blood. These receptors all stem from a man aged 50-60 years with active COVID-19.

The CDR3 spells CASSEIPLKRGHGYTF. The CDR3 DNA sequence: TGTGCCAGCAGTGAAATCCCTTTGAAGAGAGGGCATGGCTACACCTTC. This sequence joins TRBV6-1 and TRBJ1-2, with unresolved D. The CDR3 extends over 16 amino acids. V lost 2 bases, J lost 6 bases, and 19 bases lay in between. Germline CDR1 and CDR2: MNHNS and SASEGT.

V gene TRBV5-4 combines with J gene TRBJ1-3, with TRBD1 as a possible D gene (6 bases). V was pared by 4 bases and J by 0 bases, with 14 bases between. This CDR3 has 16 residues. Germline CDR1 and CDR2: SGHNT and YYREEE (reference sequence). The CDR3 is CASSPTPDSSGNTIYF. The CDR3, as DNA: TGTGCCAGCAGCCCGACCCCGGACAGCTCTGGAAACACCATATATTTT.

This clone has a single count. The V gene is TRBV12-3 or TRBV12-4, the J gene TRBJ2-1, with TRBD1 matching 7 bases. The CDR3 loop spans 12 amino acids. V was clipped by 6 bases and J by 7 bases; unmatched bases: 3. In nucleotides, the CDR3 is TGTGCCAGCAGCCAGACAGGGAATGAGCAGTTCTTC. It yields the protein CASSQTGNEQFF.

The CDR3 reads CASSSQPGIGYTF. The CDR3 DNA sequence: TGTGCCAGCAGCTCCCAACCCGGTATAGGCTACACCTTC. This chain links TRBV11-2 with TRBJ1-2; no firm D call. V lost 4 bases to trimming and J lost 8 bases, with 14 bases between them. CDR1 is SGHAT, CDR2 FQNNGV, per germline. This CDR3 spans 13 amino acids. Full variable domain (missing parts from reference TRBV11-2 and TRBJ1-2): EAGVAQSPRYKIIEKRQSVAFWCNPISGHATLYWYQQILGQGPKLLIQFQNNGVVDDSQLPKDRFSAERLKGVDSTLKIQPAKLEDSAVYLCASSSQPGIGYTFGSGTRLTVV.

As DNA, the CDR3 is TGTGCCAGCAGGCCAGGGACTAGCGGGACCAGCTTGGAGTACGTC. Its protein is CASRPGTSGTSLEYV. This sequence joins TRBV2 and TRBJ2-7; 13 positions agree with TRBD2. The J segment lost 11 bases and the V segment lost 6 bases, leaving 13 bases of the junction unmatched. This CDR3 has 15 residues. Per germline, CDR1 SNHLY and CDR2 FYNNEI.

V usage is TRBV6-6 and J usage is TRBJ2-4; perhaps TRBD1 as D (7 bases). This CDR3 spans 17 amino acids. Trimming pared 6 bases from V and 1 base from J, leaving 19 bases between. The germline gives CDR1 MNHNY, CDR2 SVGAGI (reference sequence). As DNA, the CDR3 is TGTGCCAGCAGCCGATACTCAGGGGGGATTGCCAAAAACATTCAGTACTTC. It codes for CASSRYSGGIAKNIQYF.

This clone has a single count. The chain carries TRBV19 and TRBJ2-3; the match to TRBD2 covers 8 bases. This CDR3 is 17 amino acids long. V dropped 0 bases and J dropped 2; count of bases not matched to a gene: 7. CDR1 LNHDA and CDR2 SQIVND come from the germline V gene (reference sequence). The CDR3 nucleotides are TGTGCCAGTAGTATAGACGGGGGGGGCAGCTTCACAGATACGCAGTATTTT. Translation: CASSIDGGGSFTDTQYF.

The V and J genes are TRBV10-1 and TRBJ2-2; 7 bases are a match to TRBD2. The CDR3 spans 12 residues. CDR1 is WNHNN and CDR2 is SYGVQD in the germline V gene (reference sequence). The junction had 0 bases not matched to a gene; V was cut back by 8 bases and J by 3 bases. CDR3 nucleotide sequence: TGCGCCAGCCGGGGGGACACCGGGGAGCTGTTTTTT. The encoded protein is CASRGDTGELFF.

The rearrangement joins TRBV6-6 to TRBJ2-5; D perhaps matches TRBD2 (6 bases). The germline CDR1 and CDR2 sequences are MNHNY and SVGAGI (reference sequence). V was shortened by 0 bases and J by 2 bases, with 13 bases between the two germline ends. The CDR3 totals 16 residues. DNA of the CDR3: TGTGCCAGCAGTTACTCATCGGGTGGGGGGCAAGAGACCCAGTACTTC. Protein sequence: CASSYSSGGGQETQYF.